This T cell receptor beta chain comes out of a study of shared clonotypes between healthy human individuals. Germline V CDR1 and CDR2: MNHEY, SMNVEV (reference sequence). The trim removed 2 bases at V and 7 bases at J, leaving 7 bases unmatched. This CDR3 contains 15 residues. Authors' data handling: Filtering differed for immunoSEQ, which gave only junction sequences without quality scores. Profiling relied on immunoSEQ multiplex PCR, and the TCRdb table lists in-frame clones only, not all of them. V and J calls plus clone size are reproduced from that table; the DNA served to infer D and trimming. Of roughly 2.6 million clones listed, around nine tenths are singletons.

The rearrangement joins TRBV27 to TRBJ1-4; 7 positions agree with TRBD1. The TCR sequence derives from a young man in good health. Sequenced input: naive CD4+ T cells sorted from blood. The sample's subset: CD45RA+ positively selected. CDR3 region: CASSLQRGLGEKLFF. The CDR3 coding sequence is TGTGCCAGCAGTTTACAAAGGGGGCTAGGTGAAAAACTGTTTTTT.